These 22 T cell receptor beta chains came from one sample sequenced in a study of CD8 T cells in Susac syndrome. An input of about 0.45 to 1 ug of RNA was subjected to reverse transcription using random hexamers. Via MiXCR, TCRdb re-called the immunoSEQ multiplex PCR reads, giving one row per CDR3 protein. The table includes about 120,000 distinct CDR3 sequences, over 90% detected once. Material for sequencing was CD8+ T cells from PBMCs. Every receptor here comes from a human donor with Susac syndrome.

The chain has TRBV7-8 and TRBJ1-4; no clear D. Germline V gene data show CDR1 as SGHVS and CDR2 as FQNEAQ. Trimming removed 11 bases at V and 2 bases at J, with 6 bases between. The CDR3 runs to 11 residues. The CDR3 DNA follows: TGTGCCGTCGACACTAATGAAAAACTGTTTTTT. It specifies CAVDTNEKLFF.

The CDR3 spells CAWKEAGFYEQYF. The CDR3 nucleotides read TGTGCCTGGAAGGAGGCAGGGTTCTACGAGCAGTACTTC. The chain is built from TRBV30 and TRBJ2-7; D possibly uses TRBD1 or TRBD2 (5 bases each). V was clipped by 4 bases and J by 3 bases, with 13 bases between them. The CDR3 extends over 13 amino acids. Germline CDR1 reads GTSNPN; CDR2 reads SVGIG (reference sequence).

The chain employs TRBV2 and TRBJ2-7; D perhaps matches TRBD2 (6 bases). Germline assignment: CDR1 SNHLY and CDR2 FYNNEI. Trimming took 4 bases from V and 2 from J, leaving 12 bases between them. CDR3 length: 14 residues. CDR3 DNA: TGTGCCAGCAGTGCAGCGGGTGTCCCCTACGAGCAGTACTTC. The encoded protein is CASSAAGVPYEQYF.

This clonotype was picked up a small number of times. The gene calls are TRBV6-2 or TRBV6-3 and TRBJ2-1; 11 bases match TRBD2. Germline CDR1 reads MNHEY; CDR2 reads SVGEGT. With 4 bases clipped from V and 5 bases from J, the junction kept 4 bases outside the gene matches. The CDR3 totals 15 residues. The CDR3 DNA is TGTGCCAGCAGTTCTCTAGCGGGGGGCAACAATGAGCAGTTCTTC. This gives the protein CASSSLAGGNNEQFF.

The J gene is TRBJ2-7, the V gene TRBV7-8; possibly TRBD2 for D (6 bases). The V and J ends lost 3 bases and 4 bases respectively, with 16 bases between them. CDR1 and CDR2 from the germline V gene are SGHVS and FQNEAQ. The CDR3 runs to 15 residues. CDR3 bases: TGTGCCAGCAGCTTCCCCGGCGGAGGGAGGTACGAGCAGTACTTC. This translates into CASSFPGGGRYEQYF. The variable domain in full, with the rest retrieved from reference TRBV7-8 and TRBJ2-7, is GAGVSQSPRYKVAKRGQDVALRCDPISGHVSLFWYQQALGQGPEFLTYFQNEAQLDKSGLPSDRFFAERPEGSVSTLKIQRTQQEDSAVYLCASSFPGGGRYEQYFGPGTRLTVT.

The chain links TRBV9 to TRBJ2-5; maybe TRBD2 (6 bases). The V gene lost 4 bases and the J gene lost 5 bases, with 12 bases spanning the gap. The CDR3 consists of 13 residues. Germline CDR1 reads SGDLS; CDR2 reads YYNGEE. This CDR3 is CASSPSGVETQYF. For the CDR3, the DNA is TGTGCCAGCAGCCCCTCGGGGGTCGAGACCCAGTACTTC.

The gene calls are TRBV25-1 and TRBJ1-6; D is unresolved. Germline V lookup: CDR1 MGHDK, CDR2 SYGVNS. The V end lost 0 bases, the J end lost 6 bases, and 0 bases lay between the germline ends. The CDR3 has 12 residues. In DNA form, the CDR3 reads TGTGCCAGCAGTGAATATAATTCACCCCTCCACTTT. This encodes CASSEYNSPLHF.

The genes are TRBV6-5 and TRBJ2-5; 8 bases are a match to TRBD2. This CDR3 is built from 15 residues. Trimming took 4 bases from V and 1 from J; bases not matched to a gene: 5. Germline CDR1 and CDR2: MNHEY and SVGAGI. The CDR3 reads CASSSRTSPQETQYF. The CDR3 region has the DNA TGTGCCAGCAGTTCCCGGACTAGCCCCCAAGAGACCCAGTACTTC.

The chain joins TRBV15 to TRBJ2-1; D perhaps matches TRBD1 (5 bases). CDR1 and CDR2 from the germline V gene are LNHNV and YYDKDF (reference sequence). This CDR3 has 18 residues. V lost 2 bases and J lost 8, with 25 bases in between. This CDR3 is CATSRLAGRGVRYDEQFF. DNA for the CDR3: TGTGCCACCAGCAGATTGGCTGGTAGGGGCGTACGATACGATGAGCAGTTCTTC.

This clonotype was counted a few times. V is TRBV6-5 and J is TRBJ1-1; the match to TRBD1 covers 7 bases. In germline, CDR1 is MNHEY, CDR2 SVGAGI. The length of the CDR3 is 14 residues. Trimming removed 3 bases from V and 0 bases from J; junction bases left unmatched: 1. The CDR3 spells CASSYGTVNTEAFF. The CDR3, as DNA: TGTGCCAGCAGTTATGGGACAGTGAACACTGAAGCTTTCTTT.

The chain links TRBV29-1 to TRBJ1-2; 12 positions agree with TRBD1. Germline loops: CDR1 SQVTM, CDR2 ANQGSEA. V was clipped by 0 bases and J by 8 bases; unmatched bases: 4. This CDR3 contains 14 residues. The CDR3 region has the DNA TGCAGCGTTGAAGAGGGACAGGGGGCGCGGGGCTACACCTTC. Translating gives CSVEEGQGARGYTF.

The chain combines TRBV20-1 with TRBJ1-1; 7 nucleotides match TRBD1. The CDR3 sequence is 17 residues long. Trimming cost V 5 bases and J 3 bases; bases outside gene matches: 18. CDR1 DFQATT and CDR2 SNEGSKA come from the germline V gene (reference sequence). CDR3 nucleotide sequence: TGCAGTGCTCCAAACCAGGGAAAACAGGGGTTCGACACTGAAGCTTTCTTT. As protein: CSAPNQGKQGFDTEAFF.

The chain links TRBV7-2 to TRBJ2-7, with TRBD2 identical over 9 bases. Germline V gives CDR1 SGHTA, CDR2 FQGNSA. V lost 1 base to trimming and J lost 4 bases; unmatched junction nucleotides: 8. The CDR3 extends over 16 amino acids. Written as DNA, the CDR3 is TGTGCCAGCAGCTTAGGGGATTCGCGGGGGGGTTACGAGCAGTACTTC. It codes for CASSLGDSRGGYEQYF.

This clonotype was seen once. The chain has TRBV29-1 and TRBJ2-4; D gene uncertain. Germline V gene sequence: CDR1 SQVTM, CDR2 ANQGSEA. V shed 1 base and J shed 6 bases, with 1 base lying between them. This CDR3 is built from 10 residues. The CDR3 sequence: CSVEANIQYF. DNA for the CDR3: TGCAGCGTTGAAGCAAACATTCAGTACTTC.

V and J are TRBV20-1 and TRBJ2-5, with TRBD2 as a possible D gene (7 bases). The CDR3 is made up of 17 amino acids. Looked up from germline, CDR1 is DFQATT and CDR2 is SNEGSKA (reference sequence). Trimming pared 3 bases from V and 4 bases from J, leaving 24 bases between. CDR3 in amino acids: CSARDSDTGGRRETQYF. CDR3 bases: TGCAGTGCTAGGGACTCTGATACGGGGGGCCGACGAGAGACCCAGTACTTC.

The CDR3: CASTPDTDTQYF. The CDR3 bases are TGTGCCAGCACTCCAGACACAGATACGCAGTATTTT. The chain joins TRBV7-9 to TRBJ2-3; no firm D call. Trimming pared 7 bases from V and 2 bases from J, leaving 7 bases between. There are 12 residues in the CDR3. The germline gives CDR1 SEHNR, CDR2 FQNEAQ (reference sequence).

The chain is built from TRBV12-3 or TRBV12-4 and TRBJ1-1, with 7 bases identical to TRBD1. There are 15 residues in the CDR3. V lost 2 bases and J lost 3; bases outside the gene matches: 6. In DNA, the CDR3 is TGTGCCAGCAGTTTAACAGGGGTTATGGACACTGAAGCTTTCTTT. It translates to CASSLTGVMDTEAFF.

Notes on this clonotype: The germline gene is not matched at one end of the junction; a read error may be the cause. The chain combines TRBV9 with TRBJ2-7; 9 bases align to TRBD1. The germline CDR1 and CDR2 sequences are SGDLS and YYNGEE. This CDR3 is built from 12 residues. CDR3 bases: TGTGCCAGCAGCGGGACAGGGGCCGAGCAGTGCTTC. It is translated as CASSGTGAEQCF.

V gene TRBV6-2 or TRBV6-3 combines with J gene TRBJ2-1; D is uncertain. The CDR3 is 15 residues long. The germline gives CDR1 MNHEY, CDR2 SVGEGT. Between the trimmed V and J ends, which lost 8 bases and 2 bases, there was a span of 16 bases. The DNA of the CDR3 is TGTGCCAGCCGGCCCCAGGTGCCCACCTACAATGAGCAGTTCTTC. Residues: CASRPQVPTYNEQFF.

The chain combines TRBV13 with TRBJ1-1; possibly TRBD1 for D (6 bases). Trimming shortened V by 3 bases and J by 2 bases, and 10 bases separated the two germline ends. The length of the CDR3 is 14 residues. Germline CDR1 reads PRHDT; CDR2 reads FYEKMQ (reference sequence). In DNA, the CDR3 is TGTGCCAGCAGCTTCGGGGGCCCTAACACTGAAGCTTTCTTT. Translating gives CASSFGGPNTEAFF. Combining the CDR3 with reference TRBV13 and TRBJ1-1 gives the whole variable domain AAGVIQSPRHLIKEKRETATLKCYPIPRHDTVYWYQQGPGQDPQFLISFYEKMQSDKGSIPDRFSAQQFSDYHSELNMSSLELGDSALYFCASSFGGPNTEAFFGQGTRLTVV.

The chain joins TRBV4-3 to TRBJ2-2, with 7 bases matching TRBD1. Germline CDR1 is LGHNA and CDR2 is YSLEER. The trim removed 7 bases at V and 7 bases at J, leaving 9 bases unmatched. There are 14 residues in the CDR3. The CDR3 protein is CASTPKQGSGELFF. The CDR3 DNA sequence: TGCGCCAGCACCCCTAAACAGGGGAGCGGGGAGCTGTTTTTT.

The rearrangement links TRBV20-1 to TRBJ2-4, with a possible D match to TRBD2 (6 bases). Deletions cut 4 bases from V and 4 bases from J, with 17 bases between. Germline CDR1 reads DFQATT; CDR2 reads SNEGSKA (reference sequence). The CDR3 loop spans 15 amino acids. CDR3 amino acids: CSATGVEPLKNIQYF. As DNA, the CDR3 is TGCAGTGCTACGGGGGTGGAGCCTCTAAAAAACATTCAGTACTTC.